The clone carrying this T cell receptor (beta chain) showed up many times. This sample is part of a study of human T cells and chemical hapten exposure. In the study overall: Patients, predominantly female, presented with alopecia areata, totalis or universalis.

Sample time point: patch test 2, 6 weeks after DPC sensitization. Sample treatment: therapeutic diphenylcyclopropenone sensitization with weekly scalp DPC. TCRdb called the RACE reads again in MiXCR, with one record for every CDR3 protein. The data hold approximately 84,000 distinct CDR3 sequences, with about 10% observed a single time. CDR1 LGHDT and CDR2 YNNKEL come from the germline V gene (reference sequence). The CDR3 consists of 14 residues. V was pared by 4 bases and J by 8 bases, with 15 bases between. The source is a woman in her 30s with alopecia areata. Some clones in this sample may be carry-over from other donors' samples. This specimen was whole blood, taken in connection with sensitization to the hapten diphenylcyclopropenone (DPC). The chain joins TRBV3-1 to TRBJ2-1; perhaps TRBD2 as D (6 bases). DNA of the CDR3: TGTGCCAGCAGCCTCACCGACGGGGAGGATGAGCAGTTCTTC. Its translation: CASSLTDGEDEQFF.